The 29 T cell receptor beta chains below come from one sample, sequenced in a study of T cell repertoires in ileal Crohn's disease. The time point was: proximal margin of the surgical specimen (macroscopically non-inflamed). Assay used: immunoSEQ multiplex PCR; TCRdb lists only in-frame clones, some missing. The sample has about 7,700 clones; roughly 78% are singletons. The sequencing input was ileal tissue. Receptors were obtained from an adult with Crohn's disease.

The chain uses TRBV19 and TRBJ1-4, with D tentatively TRBD1 (6 bases). Germline CDR1 and CDR2: LNHDA and SQIVND (reference sequence). The CDR3 totals 17 residues. Trimming left V 8 bases short and J 0 bases short, with 19 bases between. CDR3 in DNA: TGTGCCAGTGCTTTTCTGACAGGACCGACAACTAATGAAAAACTGTTTTTT. Amino acid sequence: CASAFLTGPTTNEKLFF.

V is TRBV28 and J is TRBJ2-1, with TRBD2 matching 8 bases. This CDR3 has 15 amino acids. The V and J ends lost 4 bases and 3 bases, in that order; junction bases with no gene match: 5. Germline assignment: CDR1 MDHEN and CDR2 SYDVKM. For the CDR3, the DNA is TGTGCCAGCAGTTCGGGGGGGGTCCGCTACAATGAGCAGTTCTTC. Translated, it gives CASSSGGVRYNEQFF.

This chain joins TRBV27 and TRBJ2-3; 13 nucleotides agree with TRBD2. The V gene end was trimmed by 3 bases and the J gene end by 6 bases; junction bases not matched to a gene: 3. Germline V gene sequence: CDR1 MNHEY, CDR2 SMNVEV (reference sequence). This CDR3 contains 15 residues. Here the CDR3 DNA reads TGTGCCAGCAGTTTGACTAGCGGGAGGAAGGATACGCAGTATTTT. Its translation is CASSLTSGRKDTQYF.

The chain uses TRBV28 and TRBJ2-5; no clear D gene. Trimming pared 6 bases from V and 0 bases from J, leaving 11 bases between. The CDR3 length is 14 residues. Germline loops: CDR1 MDHEN, CDR2 SYDVKM. DNA for the CDR3: TGTGCCAGCAGAGGGCGACTCTACCAAGAGACCCAGTACTTC. It specifies CASRGRLYQETQYF.

This clone occurred a few times. The rearrangement joins TRBV15 to TRBJ1-3; D remains unclear. This CDR3 has 14 amino acids. The germline V and J ends were trimmed by 2 bases and 1 base, with 6 bases remaining between them. Germline V CDR1 and CDR2: LNHNV, YYDKDF (reference sequence). CDR3 protein: CATSRQTSGNTIYF. The CDR3 DNA sequence: TGTGCCACCAGCAGACAGACTTCTGGAAACACCATATATTTT.

J is TRBJ1-4 and V is TRBV5-1; 7 positions match TRBD1. Germline V gene lookup returns CDR1 SGHRS and CDR2 YFSETQ. The CDR3 is 19 residues long. With V trimmed by 2 bases and J by 5 bases, 18 bases remained unmatched. CDR3 sequence (DNA): TGCGCCAGCAGCTTCCAGGGGGACCTACGGATGTCTCAAAATGAAAAACTGTTTTTT. Translation gives CASSFQGDLRMSQNEKLFF.

The chain carries TRBV11-2 and TRBJ2-7; D is uncertain. From germline, CDR1 is SGHAT and CDR2 FQNNGV. The CDR3 covers 14 residues. The V end lost 0 bases, the J end lost 6 bases, and 12 bases lay between the germline ends. CDR3 nucleotide sequence: TGTGCCAGCAGCTTAGATAGTATGGTTGGCGAGCAGTACTTC. This gives the protein CASSLDSMVGEQYF.

In this sample, this clone turned up a few times. The chain combines TRBV30 with TRBJ1-4; D gene unclear. CDR3 length equals 15 residues. The germline gives CDR1 GTSNPN, CDR2 SVGIG (reference sequence). The V end was cut by 1 base, the J end by 0 bases, with 9 bases between. For the CDR3, the DNA is TGTGCCTGGAGTGCCGGACGCTCAACTAATGAAAAACTGTTTTTT. Encoded protein: CAWSAGRSTNEKLFF.

The chain carries TRBV9 and TRBJ1-6, with TRBD1 matching over 9 bases. The CDR3 runs to 16 residues. In germline, CDR1 is SGDLS, CDR2 YYNGEE. Trimming cost V 0 bases and J 8 bases; bases outside gene matches: 6. The CDR3 protein is CASSVATGGRYSPLHF. The CDR3 DNA reads TGTGCCAGCAGCGTAGCGACAGGGGGAAGATATTCACCCCTCCACTTT.

This clone has a single count. The chain carries TRBV29-1 and TRBJ1-1; TRBD1 is a possible D gene (5 bases). Germline V gives CDR1 SQVTM, CDR2 ANQGSEA. V was cut by 4 bases and J by 1 base, with 13 bases left in between. The CDR3 length is 14 residues. The CDR3 DNA follows: TGCAGCGTTGGGGGGGGTGTAAAGAACACTGAAGCTTTCTTT. Translating it yields CSVGGGVKNTEAFF.

This chain uses TRBV7-9 with TRBJ1-1; D remains ambiguous. The CDR3 is 14 residues long. Trimming cost V 1 base and J 1 base, with 7 bases left between them. Germline CDR1 is SEHNR and CDR2 is FQNEAQ (reference sequence). DNA for the CDR3: TGTGCCAGCAGCTTAGAATCTAGGAACACTGAAGCTTTCTTT. It codes for CASSLESRNTEAFF.

The CDR3 DNA sequence: TGCGCCAGCAGTGGGGGACAGGGGGCTGGTGGGGCCAACGTCCTGACTTTC. The encoded protein is CASSGGQGAGGANVLTF. J is TRBJ2-6 and V is TRBV10-1; 12 nucleotides match TRBD1. CDR1 is WNHNN, CDR2 SYGVQD, per germline (reference sequence). V shed 4 bases, J shed 3 bases, and the junction held 4 bases outside the gene matches. The CDR3 is made up of 17 amino acids.

The chain joins TRBV5-5 to TRBJ1-1, with no clear D. Trimming pared 2 bases from V and 1 base from J, leaving 12 bases between. The germline gives CDR1 SGHKS, CDR2 YYEKEE (reference sequence). This CDR3 region has 15 residues. CDR3 DNA: TGTGCCAGCAGCTTAACGTCCGACCGGAACACTGAAGCTTTCTTT. Its protein is CASSLTSDRNTEAFF.

The V gene is TRBV6-5, the J gene TRBJ2-1; 7 positions match TRBD2. Trimming at V came to 5 bases and at J to 1 base, leaving 2 bases not matched to a gene. Germline assignment: CDR1 MNHEY and CDR2 SVGAGI. CDR3 size: 14 residues. The CDR3 DNA sequence: TGTGCCAGCAGTCTCGGGGGGTCCTACAATGAGCAGTTCTTC. Translated, it gives CASSLGGSYNEQFF.

This clone was picked up a small number of times. The chain carries TRBV7-2 and TRBJ2-1; D is unclear. With 5 bases removed from V and 4 bases from J, the gap between germline ends came to 9 bases. CDR1 SGHTA and CDR2 FQGNSA come from the germline V gene. The CDR3 is 13 amino acids. CDR3 region: CASSKAAYNEQFF. CDR3 bases: TGTGCCAGCAGCAAGGCGGCTTACAATGAGCAGTTCTTC.

This clone has only a few counts. This chain joins TRBV18 and TRBJ1-1; D gene ambiguous. The V and J ends lost 2 bases and 0 bases respectively, with 10 bases between them. Germline V gene lookup returns CDR1 KGHSH and CDR2 LQKENI. The CDR3 has 15 residues. DNA for the CDR3: TGTGCCAGCTCACCAGAAACTACAGTGAACACTGAAGCTTTCTTT. It specifies CASSPETTVNTEAFF. The variable domain in full, with the rest retrieved from reference TRBV18 and TRBJ1-1, is NAGVMQNPRHLVRRRGQEARLRCSPMKGHSHVYWYRQLPEEGLKFMVYLQKENIIDESGMPKERFSAEFPKEGPSILRIQQVVRGDSAAYFCASSPETTVNTEAFFGQGTRLTVV.

The J gene is TRBJ2-1, the V gene TRBV29-1; the D gene is possibly TRBD2 (5 bases). The CDR3 has 13 residues. Germline CDR1 is SQVTM and CDR2 is ANQGSEA. V lost 4 bases to trimming and J lost 5 bases, with 12 bases between them. CDR3 in amino acids: CSVARLSNNEQFF. CDR3 bases: TGCAGCGTTGCGCGACTATCAAACAATGAGCAGTTCTTC.

The chain carries TRBV6-4 and TRBJ2-2, with 7 positions matching TRBD2. Looked up from germline, CDR1 is MRHNA and CDR2 is SNTAGT. Unmatched junction bases numbered 2, after V lost 0 bases and J lost 4 bases. This CDR3 comprises 15 residues. The CDR3 loop reads CASSDSWGGTGELFF. The CDR3 bases are TGTGCCAGCAGTGACTCTTGGGGGGGCACCGGGGAGCTGTTTTTT.

V usage is TRBV28 and J usage is TRBJ1-3; a weak D match, TRBD1 (5 bases). The V end was cut by 2 bases, the J end by 0 bases, with 11 bases between. The CDR3 length is 16 residues. The germline V gene encodes CDR1 MDHEN and CDR2 SYDVKM. CDR3 coding DNA: TGTGCCAGCAGTTTAACCGACAGAGCCTCTGGAAACACCATATATTTT. This translates into CASSLTDRASGNTIYF.

The CDR3 protein is CASSLRTVRSPLHF. The CDR3 DNA reads TGTGCCAGCAGCTTAAGGACAGTTCGGTCACCCCTCCACTTT. V is TRBV7-2 and J is TRBJ1-6; D might be TRBD1 (6 bases). The germline gives CDR1 SGHTA, CDR2 FQGNSA. V gave up 2 bases and J gave up 10 bases, with 12 bases separating them. The CDR3 is 14 amino acids.

The chain uses TRBV6-5 and TRBJ1-6; no definite D call. The V gene's germline CDR1 is MNHEY and CDR2 SVGAGI. Trimming removed 5 bases at V and 7 bases at J, with 12 bases between. This CDR3 region has 14 residues. Here the CDR3 reads CASSEKGENSPLHF. Written as DNA, the CDR3 is TGTGCCAGCAGTGAAAAGGGTGAGAATTCACCCCTCCACTTT.

The chain combines TRBV30 with TRBJ1-2; D uncertain. The CDR3 spans 13 residues. V lost 2 bases, J lost 5 bases, and 12 bases lay in between. Germline lookup yields CDR1 GTSNPN and CDR2 SVGIG (reference sequence). Here the CDR3 reads CAWSQGRDYGYTF. DNA of the CDR3: TGTGCCTGGAGTCAAGGGAGGGATTATGGCTACACCTTC.

The chain uses TRBV6-5 and TRBJ1-6, with 7 bases aligning to TRBD1. V trimming: 4 bases; J trimming: 3 bases; junction bases outside the gene matches: 6. CDR1 is MNHEY, CDR2 SVGAGI, per germline. CDR3 length: 16 residues. CDR3 sequence: CASSWTGPGYNSPLHF. CDR3 in DNA: TGTGCCAGCAGTTGGACAGGTCCTGGCTATAATTCACCCCTCCACTTT.

The J gene is TRBJ1-2, the V gene TRBV4-1; possible D gene TRBD1, 5 bases. The CDR3 has 17 residues. Trimming cost V 0 bases and J 1 base, with 15 bases left between them. The germline V gene encodes CDR1 MGHRA and CDR2 YSYEKL. CDR3 nucleotides: TGCGCCAGCAGCCAAGAGAACCGGGACCGAAATAACTATGGCTACACCTTC. Translation: CASSQENRDRNNYGYTF.

This clone occurred a few times. The DNA of the CDR3 is TGTGCCAGCAGCTTAAAAGGGGGCTACCCCCTGGGCACTGAAGCTTTCTTT. Encoded protein: CASSLKGGYPLGTEAFF. The rearrangement joins TRBV11-2 to TRBJ1-1, with 7 bases matching TRBD1. CDR1 is SGHAT, CDR2 FQNNGV, per germline. Trimming cost V 2 bases and J 4 bases; bases outside gene matches: 13. CDR3 length equals 17 residues. Complete variable domain (other parts from reference TRBV11-2 and TRBJ1-1): EAGVAQSPRYKIIEKRQSVAFWCNPISGHATLYWYQQILGQGPKLLIQFQNNGVVDDSQLPKDRFSAERLKGVDSTLKIQPAKLEDSAVYLCASSLKGGYPLGTEAFFGQGTRLTVV.

The rearrangement links TRBV19 to TRBJ1-2, with a weak D call TRBD1 (5 bases). The CDR3 totals 13 residues. Trimming left V 6 bases short and J 2 bases short, with 10 bases between. CDR1 and CDR2 from the germline V gene are LNHDA and SQIVND (reference sequence). The CDR3: CASSRDGNYGYTF. The DNA of the CDR3 is TGTGCCAGTAGCCGGGACGGAAACTATGGCTACACCTTC.

The chain has TRBV6-5 and TRBJ2-7; TRBD2 agrees at 10 bases. This CDR3 is 16 amino acids long. V shed 4 bases and J 2 bases; nucleotides not matched to a gene: 8. Germline-derived CDR1 and CDR2 are MNHEY and SVGAGI. Here the CDR3 DNA reads TGTGCCAGCAGTTCCCCTGTCAGCGGGGGGGCCTACGAGCAGTACTTC. Protein sequence: CASSSPVSGGAYEQYF.

The rearrangement uses TRBV27 and TRBJ2-1; D might be TRBD2 (6 bases). There are 16 residues in the CDR3. CDR1 is MNHEY and CDR2 is SMNVEV in the germline V gene (reference sequence). Trimming took 6 bases from V and 3 from J, leaving 18 bases between them. The CDR3 sequence is CASSRQRGGGYNEQFF. CDR3 in DNA: TGTGCCAGCAGCCGCCAACGGGGAGGAGGCTACAATGAGCAGTTCTTC.

This clone turned up a few times. The chain links TRBV5-1 to TRBJ2-1; D is possibly TRBD2 (5 bases). Trimming pared 5 bases from V and 2 bases from J, leaving 11 bases between. CDR1 is SGHRS, CDR2 YFSETQ, per germline. The CDR3 has 14 amino acids. CDR3 in DNA: TGCGCCAGCAGATCAGCGGAAACCTACAATGAGCAGTTCTTC. Translation: CASRSAETYNEQFF.